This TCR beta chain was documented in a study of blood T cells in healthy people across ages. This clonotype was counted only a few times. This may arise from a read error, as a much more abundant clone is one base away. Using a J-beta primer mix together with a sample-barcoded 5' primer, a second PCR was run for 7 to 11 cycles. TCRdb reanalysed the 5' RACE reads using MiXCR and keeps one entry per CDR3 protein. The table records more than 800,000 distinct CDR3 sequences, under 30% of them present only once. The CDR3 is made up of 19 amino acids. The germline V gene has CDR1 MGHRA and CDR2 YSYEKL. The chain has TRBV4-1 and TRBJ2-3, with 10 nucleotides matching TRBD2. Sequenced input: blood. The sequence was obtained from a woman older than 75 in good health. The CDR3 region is CVSSQDSPQQRGGRFAQYF. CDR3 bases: TGCGTCAGCAGCCAAGATAGCCCACAGCAGCGGGGGGGCAGGTTTGCGCAGTATTTT.